This T cell receptor (beta chain) was recorded in a study of PD-1 blockade in classical Hodgkin lymphoma. Notes on this clone: Sequence at one end of the junction differs from germline and may be a read error.

Sequencing used immunoSEQ multiplex PCR; TCRdb keeps in-frame clones, though not all of them. The data show roughly 40,000 clones, 71% seen once. Germline V gene lookup returns CDR1 LNHDA and CDR2 SQIVND (reference sequence). The CDR3 length is 14 residues. In every patient, relapse followed autologous stem cell transplantation, while exposure to brentuximab vedotin differed. This sample comprised peripheral blood mononuclear cells (PBMCs), obtained at baseline. V is TRBV19 and J is TRBJ2-3; 7 positions agree with TRBD1. The sequence was obtained from a human donor with classical Hodgkin lymphoma. For the CDR3, the DNA is TGTGCCAGCAGTAGGGACAGCCACACAGATACGCAGTATTTT. As protein: CASSRDSHTDTQYF. Based on the CDR3 plus reference TRBV19 and TRBJ2-3, the full variable domain is DGGITQSPKYLFRKEGQNVTLSCEQNLNHDAMYWYRQDPGQGLRLIYYSQIVNDFQKGDIAEGYSVSREKKESFPLTVTSAQKNPTAFYLCASSRDSHTDTQYFGPGTRLTVL.